A single T cell receptor (beta chain) is shown here with its context. TCRdb redid the calling of the RACE reads with MiXCR, one entry per CDR3 protein. This sample yields approximately 340,000 distinct CDR3 sequences, of which 6% to 8.5% are seen a single time; approximately 8.9% belongs to the top ten. This entry belongs to a study of human T cells and chemical hapten exposure. Study summary: Per-sample variation in TCR yield stemmed mainly from small pooled library volume differences.

The sample's time point: patch test 1, 2 weeks after DPC sensitization. Regarding treatment: therapeutic diphenylcyclopropenone sensitization with weekly scalp DPC. J gave up 0 bases and V 4 bases, and 6 bases lay outside the gene matches. Per germline, CDR1 SGHRS and CDR2 YFSETQ. CDR3 length equals 16 residues. The sample consisted of whole blood, taken in connection with sensitization to the hapten diphenylcyclopropenone (DPC). This TCR was sampled from a woman younger than 30 with alopecia areata. Some clones in this sample may be carry-over from other donors' samples. The chain carries TRBV5-1 and TRBJ2-7; 11 bases are shared with TRBD2. CDR3 nucleotides: TGCGCCAGCAGCCCGGGACTAGCGGTGAGCTCCTACGAGCAGTACTTC. Amino acid sequence: CASSPGLAVSSYEQYF.